Presented here are 27 T cell receptor beta chains from one specimen sequenced in a study of post-analysis software for immune sequencing data. TCR beta cDNA libraries included unique molecular identifiers. TCRdb redid the calling of the PCR reads with MiXCR, one entry per CDR3 protein. The table lists 350,000 to 500,000 distinct CDR3 sequences, about 39% of them singletons. The antigens of these receptors remain unknown. Study-wide results and caveats: Roughly 5 TRBV segments, including TRBV5-6, TRBV5-1 and TRBV20-1, were more frequent in patients than controls.

The sequencing input was blood. These receptors all stem from a girl aged 2 to 10 with multiple sclerosis.

The J gene is TRBJ1-1, the V gene TRBV27, with TRBD1 as a possible D gene (5 bases). V was trimmed by 2 bases and J by 1 base, leaving 11 bases between them. Germline V gives CDR1 MNHEY, CDR2 SMNVEV (reference sequence). The CDR3 is made up of 15 amino acids. The CDR3 here is CASSLEYTGNTEAFF. In nucleotides, the CDR3 is TGTGCCAGCAGTTTAGAATACACAGGGAACACTGAAGCTTTCTTT.

V usage is TRBV7-9 and J usage is TRBJ1-4; 8 nucleotides agree with TRBD1. CDR3 length: 16 amino acids. Per the germline V gene, CDR1 is SEHNR and CDR2 is FQNEAQ (reference sequence). After removal of 4 bases from V and 7 bases from J, the junction contained 11 bases not matched to a gene. CDR3 DNA: TGTGCCAGCAGCTGGGACGGACAGGGAGGAGGTGAAAAACTGTTTTTT. It codes for CASSWDGQGGGEKLFF. The full variable domain, its missing parts supplied by reference TRBV7-9 and TRBJ1-4, is DTGVSQNPRHKITKRGQNVTFRCDPISEHNRLYWYRQTLGQGPEFLTYFQNEAQLEKSRLLSDRFSAERPKGSFSTLEIQRTEQGDSAMYLCASSWDGQGGGEKLFFGSGTQLSVL.

This clonotype has more than one count but fewer than ten. This sequence joins TRBV7-2 and TRBJ2-7, with 9 bases identical to TRBD1. This CDR3 region has 14 residues. The germline gives CDR1 SGHTA, CDR2 FQGNSA. The J segment lost 3 bases and the V segment lost 7 bases, leaving 7 bases of the junction unmatched. CDR3 DNA: TGTGCCAGCACCCCACGACAGGGGGGCTACGAGCAGTACTTC. The encoded protein is CASTPRQGGYEQYF.

The CDR3 DNA follows: TGTGCCAGCAGGTCCACCAGACTAACGGGGTCCTACAATGAGCAGTTCTTC. This encodes CASRSTRLTGSYNEQFF. The chain combines TRBV12-3 or TRBV12-4 with TRBJ2-1, with D possibly matching TRBD2 (5 bases). Trimming cost V 6 bases and J 1 base, with 19 bases left between them. The CDR3 has 17 residues.

This clonotype was counted only a few times. The chain is built from TRBV12-3 or TRBV12-4 and TRBJ1-5; a possible D gene is TRBD1 (6 bases). This CDR3 region has 14 residues. Trimming left V 7 bases short and J 4 bases short, with 14 bases between. For the CDR3, the DNA is TGTGCCAGCACCCCGGGACAACGGAATCAGCCCCAGCATTTT. This translates into CASTPGQRNQPQHF.

The CDR3 DNA reads TGTGCCAGCAGCTTAGATTGGGGGCCCGATTCACCCCTCCACTTT. Amino acid sequence: CASSLDWGPDSPLHF. The genes are TRBV7-2 and TRBJ1-6; possibly TRBD1 for D (6 bases). CDR1 and CDR2 (germline): SGHTA, FQGNSA. V was shortened by 1 base and J by 8 bases, with 12 bases between the two germline ends. CDR3 length equals 15 residues.

V gene TRBV12-5 combines with J gene TRBJ2-3, with D perhaps TRBD1 (6 bases). There are 17 residues in the CDR3. The ends were cut back, 5 bases at V and 0 bases at J, with 18 bases in the middle. The germline V gene has CDR1 LGHNT and CDR2 FRNRAP. The CDR3 here is CASGKLQGPVSTDTQYF. The CDR3 DNA reads as TGTGCTAGTGGTAAACTACAGGGTCCCGTTAGCACAGATACGCAGTATTTT.

In this sample, this clonotype turned up a few times. V is TRBV5-1 and J is TRBJ2-1; 10 bases fit TRBD2. The J segment lost 9 bases and the V segment lost 4 bases, leaving 10 bases of the junction unmatched. Per the germline V gene, CDR1 is SGHRS and CDR2 is YFSETQ. The CDR3 is 15 amino acids. In DNA form, the CDR3 reads TGCGCCAGCAGCGCGGATAGCGGGAGGATAAGTGAGCAGTTCTTC. Translation: CASSADSGRISEQFF. The full variable domain, its missing parts supplied by reference TRBV5-1 and TRBJ2-1, is KAGVTQTPRYLIKTRGQQVTLSCSPISGHRSVSWYQQTPGQGLQFLFEYFSETQRNKGNFPGRFSGRQFSNSRSEMNVSTLELGDSALYLCASSADSGRISEQFFGPGTRLTVL.

This clonotype has only a few counts. This chain uses TRBV5-1 with TRBJ1-2; D ambiguous. This CDR3 is 16 amino acids long. Germline assignment: CDR1 SGHRS and CDR2 YFSETQ. Between the trimmed V and J ends, which lost 0 bases and 4 bases, there was a span of 16 bases. CDR3 sequence reads: CASSLAAVEDGYGYTF. The CDR3 nucleotides are TGCGCCAGCAGCTTGGCCGCGGTAGAGGACGGCTATGGCTACACCTTC. The entire variable domain, with the rest obtained from reference TRBV5-1 and TRBJ1-2, is as follows: KAGVTQTPRYLIKTRGQQVTLSCSPISGHRSVSWYQQTPGQGLQFLFEYFSETQRNKGNFPGRFSGRQFSNSRSEMNVSTLELGDSALYLCASSLAAVEDGYGYTFGSGTRLTVV.

In DNA, the CDR3 is TGTGCCACCAGCAGAGATCGTATGACGACCACTGAAGCTTTCTTT. Its translation is CATSRDRMTTTEAFF. The chain links TRBV15 to TRBJ1-1; no clear D gene. The CDR3 runs 15 residues. Trimming took off 0 bases at V and 4 bases at J, with 12 bases between the two ends. Germline loops: CDR1 LNHNV, CDR2 YYDKDF (reference sequence).

V usage is TRBV7-9 and J usage is TRBJ1-1; the D is unclear. V shed 1 base and J shed 4 bases, with 10 bases lying between them. The CDR3 covers 14 residues. CDR1 is SEHNR and CDR2 is FQNEAQ in the germline V gene (reference sequence). DNA for the CDR3: TGTGCCAGCAGCTTAGAAGGGCTGGGCACTGAAGCTTTCTTT. Translating it yields CASSLEGLGTEAFF.

This clonotype was detected only a few times. The CDR3 here is CASSSRDRVHGYTF. The CDR3 region has the DNA TGTGCCAGCAGTTCCCGGGACAGGGTCCATGGCTACACCTTC. V usage is TRBV28 and J usage is TRBJ1-2; the match to TRBD1 covers 9 bases. The junction had 6 bases not matched to a gene; V was cut back by 4 bases and J by 6 bases. CDR3 length: 14 amino acids. Per the germline V gene, CDR1 is MDHEN and CDR2 is SYDVKM.

This clonotype was recorded a few times. The chain links TRBV2 to TRBJ2-1; 7 bases match TRBD2. Trimming cost V 6 bases and J 4 bases; bases outside gene matches: 15. The CDR3 contains 17 residues. CDR1 is SNHLY, CDR2 FYNNEI, per germline. CDR3 nucleotides: TGTGCCAGCAGCTCTCCCCCCATATTTAGCGGGTACAATGAGCAGTTCTTC. Translated: CASSSPPIFSGYNEQFF.

The rearrangement links TRBV29-1 to TRBJ2-6; D gene ambiguous. CDR3 length: 13 residues. The ends were cut back, 3 bases at V and 0 bases at J, with 3 bases in the middle. Germline V gene sequence: CDR1 SQVTM, CDR2 ANQGSEA. In DNA form, the CDR3 reads TGCAGCGTTGATTACTCTGGGGCCAACGTCCTGACTTTC. This sequence encodes CSVDYSGANVLTF.

This clonotype was picked up many times. V and J are TRBV29-1 and TRBJ2-3; D might be TRBD1 (6 bases). The V gene lost 4 bases and the J gene lost 1 base, with 15 bases spanning the gap. CDR1 and CDR2 (germline): SQVTM, ANQGSEA. CDR3 length: 15 residues. The CDR3 DNA sequence: TGCAGCGTTGGTGGGGTGGGGGCACGCACAGATACGCAGTATTTT. Translating it yields CSVGGVGARTDTQYF.

The J gene is TRBJ1-2, the V gene TRBV12-3 or TRBV12-4, with D uncertain. The CDR3 is 12 residues long. Trimming took off 5 bases at V and 5 bases at J, with 9 bases between the two ends. CDR3 nucleotides: TGTGCCAGCAGTGGCTGGGAGTATGGCTACACCTTC. It codes for CASSGWEYGYTF.

The chain joins TRBV27 to TRBJ1-5; 7 positions match TRBD1. The V segment lost 4 bases and the J segment 8 bases; nucleotides outside the gene matches: 5. This CDR3 contains 13 residues. Germline V gene lookup returns CDR1 MNHEY and CDR2 SMNVEV (reference sequence). CDR3 residues: CASSWDSGKPQHF. CDR3 nucleotide sequence: TGTGCCAGCAGTTGGGACAGCGGGAAGCCCCAGCATTTT.

The rearrangement uses TRBV20-1 and TRBJ1-2, with no clear D. Trimming removed 7 bases at V and 4 bases at J, with 10 bases between. The CDR3 contains 11 residues. CDR1 and CDR2 (germline): DFQATT, SNEGSKA (reference sequence). The CDR3 spells CSGKSFYGYTF. CDR3 DNA sequence: TGCAGTGGCAAGTCATTCTATGGCTACACCTTC.

V gene TRBV29-1 combines with J gene TRBJ1-2, with 8 nucleotides matching TRBD1. CDR3 length equals 12 residues. Germline lookup yields CDR1 SQVTM and CDR2 ANQGSEA. V shed 6 bases and J 7 bases; nucleotides not matched to a gene: 7. For the CDR3, the DNA is TGCAGCGTCGCCGACAGGGGCACTGGCTACACCTTC. Translation gives CSVADRGTGYTF.

Only one count was recorded for this clonotype. This sequence joins TRBV3-1 and TRBJ2-5; no clear D. This CDR3 spans 14 amino acids. V shed 2 bases and J shed 5 bases, with 12 bases lying between them. The germline gives CDR1 LGHDT, CDR2 YNNKEL (reference sequence). The CDR3 loop is CASSQPRDRETQYF. DNA for the CDR3: TGTGCCAGCAGCCAACCCCGTGATCGTGAGACCCAGTACTTC.

V usage is TRBV5-1 and J usage is TRBJ2-1, with D unresolved. CDR1 and CDR2 from the germline V gene are SGHRS and YFSETQ. The CDR3 totals 16 residues. Trimming pared 0 bases from V and 0 bases from J, leaving 10 bases between. The CDR3 DNA reads as TGCGCCAGCAGCTTGGCAGAGTTGAGCTCCTACAATGAGCAGTTCTTC. Protein: CASSLAELSSYNEQFF.

The DNA for the CDR3 is TGTGCCAGCAGAACGACAGGGGGAGAGAACACTGAAGCTTTCTTT. Protein sequence: CASRTTGGENTEAFF. The chain employs TRBV6-6 and TRBJ1-1, with 9 bases identical to TRBD1. The CDR3 is made up of 15 amino acids. After removal of 6 bases from V and 1 base from J, the junction contained 6 bases not matched to a gene. Germline CDR1 and CDR2: MNHNY and SVGAGI (reference sequence).

The V gene is TRBV20-1, the J gene TRBJ1-4; 10 bases map to TRBD1. The trim removed 6 bases at V and 0 bases at J, leaving 13 bases unmatched. This CDR3 has 18 amino acids. Germline V lookup: CDR1 DFQATT, CDR2 SNEGSKA (reference sequence). The CDR3 nucleotides are TGCAGTGCAAAGGGGCGGACAGGGGGTTCTGCAACTAATGAAAAACTGTTTTTT. Encoded protein: CSAKGRTGGSATNEKLFF.

This clonotype was seen many times. The gene calls are TRBV29-1 and TRBJ2-5, with TRBD1 identical over 9 bases. The germline V gene has CDR1 SQVTM and CDR2 ANQGSEA. There are 14 residues in the CDR3. Trimming cost V 5 bases and J 3 bases; bases outside gene matches: 7. The CDR3, as DNA: TGCAGCGTTAACTCCGGGACAGGGAAAGAGACCCAGTACTTC. This gives the protein CSVNSGTGKETQYF.

This chain joins TRBV5-1 and TRBJ2-1; TRBD2 matches 12 bases. CDR1 is SGHRS and CDR2 is YFSETQ in the germline V gene. Unmatched junction bases numbered 5, after V lost 5 bases and J lost 5 bases. The length of the CDR3 is 15 residues. The CDR3 loop is CASSSGLAGNNEQFF. Written as DNA, the CDR3 is TGCGCCAGCAGTTCCGGACTAGCGGGGAACAATGAGCAGTTCTTC.

The chain employs TRBV7-3 and TRBJ1-6, with a possible D match to TRBD1 (5 bases). Germline CDR1 SGHTA, CDR2 FQGTGA. V gave up 5 bases and J gave up 7 bases, with 12 bases separating them. The CDR3 totals 14 residues. The CDR3 nucleotides read TGTGCCAGCAGCCAAGGGGCGGAAAATTCACCCCTCCACTTT. Residues: CASSQGAENSPLHF. The full variable domain, completed using reference TRBV7-3 and TRBJ1-6, is GAGVSQTPSNKVTEKGKYVELRCDPISGHTALYWYRQSLGQGPEFLIYFQGTGAADDSGLPNDRFFAVRPEGSVSTLKIQRTERGDSAVYLCASSQGAENSPLHFGNGTRLTVT.

The chain combines TRBV29-1 with TRBJ2-5; 11 bases agree with TRBD2. The ends lost 2 bases at V and 2 bases at J; junction bases unmatched: 4. The CDR3 runs 15 residues. CDR1 is SQVTM, CDR2 ANQGSEA, per germline. The CDR3 DNA is TGCAGCGTTGAATGGGGACTAGCGGATCAAGAGACCCAGTACTTC. It yields the protein CSVEWGLADQETQYF.